The rows below give T cell receptor beta chains drawn from one sample of a study of T cell repertoires in cytomegalovirus infection. From the reads, TCRdb called clonotypes with MiXCR, one entry per CDR3 protein. Among fewer than 900,000 distinct CDR3 sequences listed, 25% to 30% were seen once. Their specific antigens are unknown. The sequencing used cultured CD8+ T cells from PBMCs, collected from culture after CMV antigen stimulation. All receptors come from a human donor in good health (CMV status not recorded). Some clones in this sample may be carry-over from other donors' samples. The CDR3 runs from the conserved cysteine through the conserved F or W. The D gene is left open where the match is weak. The size entry is marked missing in some rows and otherwise reads once, few, many or a size class.

V,length,D,J,size,DNA,CDR3
TRBV7-8,12,-,TRBJ2-5,many,TGTGCCAGCAGCTTAAGTTGGGAGACCCAGTACTTC,CASSLSWETQYF
TRBV27,15,TRBD1,TRBJ2-1,few,TGTGCCAGCAGTTTGTTAGGGGGCGAGGAGAATGAGCAGTTCTTC,CASSLLGGEENEQFF
TRBV3-1,14,TRBD1,TRBJ2-5,-,TGTGCCAGCAGCCCCGGACAGGGAGGTGTGACCCAGTACTTC,CASSPGQGGVTQYF
TRBV10-3,15,TRBD2,TRBJ2-3,-,TGTGCCATCAGACAGACTAGCGGGGGGTCAGATACGCAGTATTTT,CAIRQTSGGSDTQYF
TRBV12-3/TRBV12-4,16,TRBD1,TRBJ1-5,-,TGTGCCAGCAGTTTGGTTCGGGCAGGGGGCCGTCAGCCCCAGCATTTT,CASSLVRAGGRQPQHF
TRBV19,16,TRBD1,TRBJ2-7,once,TGTGCCAGTAGTTCCTACAGGGGGCTTCTAATCTACGAGCAGTACTTC,CASSSYRGLLIYEQYF
TRBV4-1,15,-,TRBJ2-7,-,TGCGCCAGCAGCCTGAACCGGGACACAGTCGCCGAGCAGTACTTC,CASSLNRDTVAEQYF
TRBV20-1,12,-,TRBJ1-1,few,TGCAGTGCGCCCGATCCAGAGGAGGAAGCTTTCTTT,CSAPDPEEEAFF
TRBV19,19,-,TRBJ1-1,few,TGTGCCAGTAGTATAGATTGGAGGGACACCGGAACTATGGGCACTGAAGCTTTCTTT,CASSIDWRDTGTMGTEAFF
TRBV7-7,15,-,TRBJ2-5,-,TGTGCTAGCAGCTTAGCGCCGACACTGAGGGAGACCCAGTACTTC,CASSLAPTLRETQYF
TRBV7-9,14,-,TRBJ1-2,many,TGTGCCAGCAGCTTAGCAGGGCCCAACTATGGCTACACCTTC,CASSLAGPNYGYTF
TRBV5-6,15,-,TRBJ1-3,few,TGTGCCAGCAGCTGGACCGGCAGGGTTGGAAACACCATATATTTT,CASSWTGRVGNTIYF
TRBV9,14,-,TRBJ1-1,-,TGTGCCAGCAGCGTATACGGGGGAGGACCTGAAGCTTTCTTT,CASSVYGGGPEAFF
TRBV5-8,15,TRBD1,TRBJ1-1,-,TGTGCCAGCAGCTCGCCCCTAGACAGGGTAGCTGAAGCTTTCTTT,CASSSPLDRVAEAFF
TRBV6-2/TRBV6-3,16,-,TRBJ1-5,-,TGTGCCAGCAGTTCTTTTCCCGACAGTTTGAATCAGCCCCAGCATTTT,CASSSFPDSLNQPQHF
TRBV27,14,-,TRBJ2-7,-,TGTGCCAGCAGTTTATCTGTGGGTTCCTACGAGCAGTACTTC,CASSLSVGSYEQYF
TRBV7-6,16,TRBD1,TRBJ2-2,-,TGTGCCAGCAGTCCCATGGACAGGGCCAACACCGGGGAGCTGTTTTTT,CASSPMDRANTGELFF
TRBV7-9,16,TRBD1,TRBJ1-2,few,TGTGCCAGCAGCCGCCCGGGACAGTATATGAACTATGGCTACACCTTC,CASSRPGQYMNYGYTF
TRBV6-2/TRBV6-3,15,-,TRBJ2-1,few,TGTGCCAGCAGTTACTCGGAGGGAGCGGACCATGAGCAGTTCTTC,CASSYSEGADHEQFF